Listed below are T cell receptor beta chains from one sample, sequenced in a study of regulatory T cells in long-lasting Graves disease. Each CDR3 protein gets one entry after TCRdb re-called the multiplex PCR reads with MiXCR. Among just over 600,000 distinct CDR3 sequences, roughly 15% were seen once, and the ten largest hold more than 15%. The sample was also linked to a second study, of T cells in Graves' hyperthyroidism and ophthalmopathy.

The source material was peripheral blood mononuclear cells (PBMCs), sampled at new diagnosis, from a patient treated with antithyroid drugs. The receptors were sampled from a woman in her 30s with Graves disease. Each CDR3 is given with its conserved first and last residue. The D gene is left open where the match is weak. A clone size is listed for some rows: how often the clone was seen (once, few, many), or a class if it is expanded.

D gene,V gene,J gene,clone size,CDR3 protein,CDR3 DNA
-,TRBV28,TRBJ1-1,many,CASSLLAGLGGSEAFF,TGTGCCAGCAGTTTATTAGCGGGATTGGGAGGGTCTGAAGCTTTCTTT
TRBD1,TRBV5-1,TRBJ2-3,few,CASSPGQPTDTQYF,TGTGCCAGCAGCCCGGGACAGCCCACAGATACGCAGTATTTT
-,TRBV2,TRBJ2-2,many,CASSGSSTGELFF,TGTGCCAGCAGTGGGTCCTCGACCGGGGAGCTGTTTTTT
TRBD2,TRBV6-1,TRBJ2-7,-,CASGESGRGYEQYF,TGTGCCAGCGGTGAGAGCGGGAGAGGTTACGAGCAGTACTTC
-,TRBV27,TRBJ1-5,-,CASSLSRTKGNQPQHF,TGTGCCAGCAGTTTATCCCGGACCAAGGGGAATCAGCCCCAGCATTTT
TRBD1,TRBV24-1,TRBJ1-6,many,CATSTGTGNSPLHF,TGTGCCACCAGTACCGGGACAGGGAATTCACCCCTCCACTTT
TRBD2,TRBV18,TRBJ2-3,-,CASSLGLAGGPSADTQYF,TGTGCCAGCTCACTCGGACTAGCGGGGGGACCGTCAGCAGATACGCAGTATTTT
-,TRBV6-1,TRBJ1-3,-,CASTRGPSGNTIYF,TGTGCCAGCACCCGAGGACCCTCTGGAAACACCATATATTTT
-,TRBV10-3,TRBJ1-1,many,CAISEVPGQMNTEAFF,TGTGCCATCAGTGAGGTGCCGGGGCAAATGAACACTGAAGCTTTCTTT
-,TRBV3-1,TRBJ2-3,many,CASSQQGDAQYF,TGTGCCAGCAGCCAACAAGGGGACGCGCAGTATTTT
TRBD1,TRBV30,TRBJ1-5,-,CALDRGGQPQHF,TGTGCCTTGGACAGGGGTGGTCAGCCCCAGCATTTT
-,TRBV5-6,TRBJ2-5,few,CASSVKGGETQYF,TGTGCCAGCAGCGTAAAGGGGGGAGAGACCCAGTACTTC
-,TRBV30,TRBJ1-5,few,CAWSPPSGIQPQHF,TGTGCCTGGAGTCCCCCGTCGGGAATTCAGCCCCAGCATTTT
TRBD1,TRBV6-1,TRBJ2-7,many,CASSQTGLNEQYF,TGTGCCAGCAGTCAGACAGGGTTGAACGAGCAGTACTTC
TRBD2,TRBV28,TRBJ2-7,many,CASSFLGLGIDEQYF,TGTGCCAGCAGTTTCCTTGGACTAGGGATTGACGAGCAGTACTTC
TRBD2,TRBV11-3,TRBJ2-3,-,CASSLTSALTDTQYF,TGTGCCAGCAGTCTCACTAGCGCCCTCACAGATACGCAGTATTTT
TRBD2,TRBV20-1,TRBJ2-1,-,CSARDLLADYYNEQFF,TGCAGTGCTAGAGACCTCCTAGCGGATTACTACAATGAGCAGTTCTTC
TRBD1,TRBV19,TRBJ1-4,-,CASSTVYGQAPPKLFF,TGTGCCAGTAGTACCGTCTACGGACAGGCCCCTCCAAAACTGTTTTTT
-,TRBV20-1,TRBJ2-4,many,CSAGRAAKNIQYF,TGCAGTGCTGGTCGAGCGGCCAAAAACATTCAGTACTTC
-,TRBV5-5,TRBJ1-2,-,CASSLQGSRYGYTF,TGTGCCAGCAGCTTACAGGGTTCTCGCTATGGCTACACCTTC
-,TRBV28,TRBJ2-5,many,CASSLTPGEETQYF,TGTGCCAGCAGTTTAACTCCGGGAGAAGAGACCCAGTACTTC
-,TRBV30,TRBJ2-1,-,CAWSGLRRESKFF,TGTGCCTGGAGCGGTTTGAGACGAGAGTCGAAGTTCTTC